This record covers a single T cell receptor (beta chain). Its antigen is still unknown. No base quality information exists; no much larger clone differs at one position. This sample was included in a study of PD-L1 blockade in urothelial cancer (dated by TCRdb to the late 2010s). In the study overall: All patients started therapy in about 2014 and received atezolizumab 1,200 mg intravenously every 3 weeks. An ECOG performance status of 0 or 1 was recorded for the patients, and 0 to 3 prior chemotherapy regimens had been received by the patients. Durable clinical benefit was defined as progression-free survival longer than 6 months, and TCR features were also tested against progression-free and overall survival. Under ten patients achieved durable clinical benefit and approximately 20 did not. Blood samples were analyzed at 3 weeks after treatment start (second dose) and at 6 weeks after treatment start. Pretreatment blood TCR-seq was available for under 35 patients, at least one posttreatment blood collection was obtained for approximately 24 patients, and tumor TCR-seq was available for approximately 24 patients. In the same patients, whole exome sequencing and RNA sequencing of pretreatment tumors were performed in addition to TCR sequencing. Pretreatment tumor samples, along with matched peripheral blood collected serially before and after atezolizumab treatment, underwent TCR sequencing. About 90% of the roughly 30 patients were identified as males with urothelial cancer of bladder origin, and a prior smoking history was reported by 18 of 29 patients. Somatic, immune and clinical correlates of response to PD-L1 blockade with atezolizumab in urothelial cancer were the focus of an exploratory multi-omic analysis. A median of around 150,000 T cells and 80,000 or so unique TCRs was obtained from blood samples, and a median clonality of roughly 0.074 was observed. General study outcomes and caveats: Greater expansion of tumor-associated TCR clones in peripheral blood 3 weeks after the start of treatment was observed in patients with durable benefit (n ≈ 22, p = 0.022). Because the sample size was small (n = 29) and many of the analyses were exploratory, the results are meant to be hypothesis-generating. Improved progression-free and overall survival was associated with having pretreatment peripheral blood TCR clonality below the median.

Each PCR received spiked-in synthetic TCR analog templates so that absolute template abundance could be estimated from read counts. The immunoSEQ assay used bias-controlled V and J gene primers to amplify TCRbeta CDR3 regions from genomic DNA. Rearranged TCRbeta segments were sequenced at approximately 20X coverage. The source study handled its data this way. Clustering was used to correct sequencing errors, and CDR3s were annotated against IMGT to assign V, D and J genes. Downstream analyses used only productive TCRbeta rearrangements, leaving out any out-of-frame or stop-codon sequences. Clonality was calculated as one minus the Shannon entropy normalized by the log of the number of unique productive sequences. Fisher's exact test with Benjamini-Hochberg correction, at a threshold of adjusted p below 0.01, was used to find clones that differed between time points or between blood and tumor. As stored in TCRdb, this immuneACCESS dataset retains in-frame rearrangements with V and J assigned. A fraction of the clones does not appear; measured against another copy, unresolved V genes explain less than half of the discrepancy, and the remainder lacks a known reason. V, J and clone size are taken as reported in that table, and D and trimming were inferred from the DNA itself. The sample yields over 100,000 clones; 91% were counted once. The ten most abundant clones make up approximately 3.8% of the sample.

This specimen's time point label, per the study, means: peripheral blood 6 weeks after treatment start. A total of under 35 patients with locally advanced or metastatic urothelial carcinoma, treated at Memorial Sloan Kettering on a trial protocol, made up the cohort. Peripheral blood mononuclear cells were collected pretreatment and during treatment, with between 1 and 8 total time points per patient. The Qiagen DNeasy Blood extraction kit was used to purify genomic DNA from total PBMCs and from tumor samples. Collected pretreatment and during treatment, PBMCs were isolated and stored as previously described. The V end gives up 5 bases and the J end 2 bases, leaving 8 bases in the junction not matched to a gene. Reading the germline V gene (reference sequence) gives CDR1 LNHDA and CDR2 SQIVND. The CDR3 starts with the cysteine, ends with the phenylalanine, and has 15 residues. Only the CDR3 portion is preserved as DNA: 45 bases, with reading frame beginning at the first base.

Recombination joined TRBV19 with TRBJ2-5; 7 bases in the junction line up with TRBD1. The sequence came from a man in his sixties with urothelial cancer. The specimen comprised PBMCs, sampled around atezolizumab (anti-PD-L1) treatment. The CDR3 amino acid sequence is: CASSGRDSIQETQYF. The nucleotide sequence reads TGTGCCAGTAGTGGACGGGACAGTATACAAGAGACCCAGTACTTC.